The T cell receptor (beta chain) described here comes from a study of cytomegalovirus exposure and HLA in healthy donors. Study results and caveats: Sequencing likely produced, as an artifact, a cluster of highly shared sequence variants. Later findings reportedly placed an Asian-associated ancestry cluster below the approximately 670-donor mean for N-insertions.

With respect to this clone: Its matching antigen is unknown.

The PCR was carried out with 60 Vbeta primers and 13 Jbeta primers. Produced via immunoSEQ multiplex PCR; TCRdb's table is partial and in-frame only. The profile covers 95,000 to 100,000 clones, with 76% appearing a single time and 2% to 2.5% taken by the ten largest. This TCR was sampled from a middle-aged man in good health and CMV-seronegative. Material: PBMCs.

DNA for the CDR3: TGTGCCAGCTCAGTAGCGGACACCCGGCCCACTGAAGCTTTCTTT. Residues: CASSVADTRPTEAFF. The V gene is TRBV18, the J gene TRBJ1-1; tentative D call: TRBD1 (5 bases). CDR3 length equals 15 residues. The V end lost 5 bases, the J end lost 4 bases, and 17 bases lay between the germline ends. The germline gives CDR1 KGHSH, CDR2 LQKENI. Variable domain in full (rest from reference TRBV18 and TRBJ1-1): NAGVMQNPRHLVRRRGQEARLRCSPMKGHSHVYWYRQLPEEGLKFMVYLQKENIIDESGMPKERFSAEFPKEGPSILRIQQVVRGDSAAYFCASSVADTRPTEAFFGQGTRLTVV.